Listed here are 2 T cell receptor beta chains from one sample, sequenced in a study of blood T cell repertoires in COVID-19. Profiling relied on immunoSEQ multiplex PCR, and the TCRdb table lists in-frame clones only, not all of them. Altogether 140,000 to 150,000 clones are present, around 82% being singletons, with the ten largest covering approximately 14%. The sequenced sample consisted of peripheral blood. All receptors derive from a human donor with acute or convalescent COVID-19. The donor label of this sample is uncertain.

CDR3 residues: CASSDRRADGYTF. DNA of the CDR3: TGTGCCAGCAGTGACCGTCGAGCGGATGGCTACACCTTC. This chain links TRBV2 with TRBJ1-2, with D uncertain. Germline V CDR1 and CDR2: SNHLY, FYNNEI. V was shortened by 3 bases and J by 6 bases, with 11 bases between the two germline ends. The CDR3 totals 13 residues.

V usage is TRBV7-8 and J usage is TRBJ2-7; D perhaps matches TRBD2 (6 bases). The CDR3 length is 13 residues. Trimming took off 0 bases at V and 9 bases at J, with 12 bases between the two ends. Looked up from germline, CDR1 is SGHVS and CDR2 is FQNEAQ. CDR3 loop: CASSLAPAGSQYF. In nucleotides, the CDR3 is TGTGCCAGCAGCTTAGCGCCGGCGGGATCGCAGTACTTC.